Listed here are 12 T cell receptor beta chains from one sample, sequenced in a study of cytomegalovirus exposure and HLA in healthy donors. 60 Vbeta and 13 Jbeta primers were used in PCR. The protocol was immunoSEQ multiplex PCR, while the TCRdb copy is restricted to in-frame clones and leaves out a portion. The sample contains 160,000 or so clones, 75% to 90% of which appear only once. The specimen sequenced was PBMCs. The source is a man younger than 45 in good health and CMV-seronegative.

This clone has only a few counts. This chain links TRBV5-1 with TRBJ1-1; 7 nucleotides agree with TRBD1. V lost 2 bases and J lost 3; bases outside the gene matches: 1. In germline, CDR1 is SGHRS, CDR2 YFSETQ. CDR3 length equals 13 residues. The CDR3: CASSLTGDTEAFF. In DNA form, the CDR3 reads TGCGCCAGCAGCTTAACAGGGGACACTGAAGCTTTCTTT.

This chain connects TRBV6-5 to TRBJ2-4; TRBD1 might be the D (7 bases). The V end was cut by 6 bases, the J end by 1 base, with 10 bases between. Germline CDR1 MNHEY, CDR2 SVGAGI. This CDR3 has 14 residues. CDR3 DNA: TGTGCCAGCAGCCAGGGGGGCGCCAAAAACATTCAGTACTTC. Translating it yields CASSQGGAKNIQYF.

The chain links TRBV27 to TRBJ2-7; maybe TRBD1 (6 bases). The CDR3 runs 17 residues. Germline V gene lookup returns CDR1 MNHEY and CDR2 SMNVEV (reference sequence). Deletions cut 4 bases from V and 1 base from J, with 20 bases between. DNA for the CDR3: TGTGCCAGCAGTTCATACTGGGGGCCGGTCTCGTCCTACGAGCAGTACTTC. It yields the protein CASSSYWGPVSSYEQYF.

Turning to this clone: Its ends do not fully match the called genes, so a read error is possible. The rearrangement joins TRBV7-9 to TRBJ1-4, with 10 bases fitting TRBD1. Germline assignment: CDR1 SEHNR and CDR2 FQNEAQ (reference sequence). The CDR3 is made up of 16 amino acids. For the CDR3, the DNA is TGTTCCAGCAGCTTAGGGGACAGGGGACGGAGTGAAAAACTGTTTTTT. It specifies CSSSLGDRGRSEKLFF.

This clone was found once. The gene calls are TRBV11-2 and TRBJ2-7; 7 nucleotides line up with TRBD1. J gave up 5 bases and V 6 bases, and 4 bases lay outside the gene matches. CDR1 and CDR2 from the germline V gene are SGHAT and FQNNGV. This CDR3 is built from 12 residues. The CDR3 nucleotides are TGTGCCAGCAGATCTGACAGGGACGAGCAGTACTTC. Its translation: CASRSDRDEQYF.

The chain is built from TRBV7-2 and TRBJ1-2; 7 bases are a match to TRBD1. CDR3 length equals 15 residues. Germline assignment: CDR1 SGHTA and CDR2 FQGNSA. The V gene end was trimmed by 1 base and the J gene end by 8 bases; junction bases not matched to a gene: 10. The CDR3 sequence is CASSLVPGGGGGYTF. The DNA for the CDR3 is TGTGCCAGCAGCTTAGTCCCAGGGGGAGGAGGGGGCTACACCTTC.

As for this clone: Other DNA sequences in the sample encode the same CDR3. V usage is TRBV5-4 and J usage is TRBJ2-2; D gene unclear. V gave up 7 bases and J gave up 0 bases, with 13 bases separating them. Germline CDR1 is SGHNT and CDR2 is YYREEE (reference sequence). The CDR3 is 15 amino acids. Here the CDR3 reads CASAPLRANTGELFF. The DNA of the CDR3 is TGTGCCAGCGCCCCGCTCCGGGCGAACACCGGGGAGCTGTTTTTT. Full variable domain (missing parts from reference TRBV5-4 and TRBJ2-2): ETGVTQSPTHLIKTRGQQVTLRCSSQSGHNTVSWYQQALGQGPQFIFQYYREEENGRGNFPPRFSGLQFPNYSSELNVNALELDDSALYLCASAPLRANTGELFFGEGSRLTVL.

V gene TRBV5-6 combines with J gene TRBJ2-2; tentative D call: TRBD2 (5 bases). The CDR3 contains 16 residues. Trimming took 0 bases from V and 3 from J, leaving 12 bases between them. In germline, CDR1 is SGHDT, CDR2 YYEEEE. The CDR3 bases are TGTGCCAGCAGCTTGGGCGGCGGGTCATACACCGGGGAGCTGTTTTTT. Translation gives CASSLGGGSYTGELFF. Using reference TRBV5-6 and TRBJ2-2 for the parts outside the CDR3, the full variable domain is DAGVTQSPTHLIKTRGQQVTLRCSPKSGHDTVSWYQQALGQGPQFIFQYYEEEERQRGNFPDRFSGHQFPNYSSELNVNALLLGDSALYLCASSLGGGSYTGELFFGEGSRLTVL.

The chain combines TRBV7-3 with TRBJ2-3; 13 nucleotides align to TRBD2. Germline CDR1 SGHTA, CDR2 FQGTGA. The CDR3 is 16 residues long. Trimming cost V 5 bases and J 3 bases; bases outside gene matches: 5. Here the CDR3 DNA reads TGTGCCAGCAGCATGCCGACTAGCGGGGGGACAGATACGCAGTATTTT. As protein: CASSMPTSGGTDTQYF.

The J gene is TRBJ1-4, the V gene TRBV28; unclear D gene. Between the trimmed V and J ends, which lost 6 bases and 7 bases, there was a span of 15 bases. The CDR3 totals 14 residues. The germline V gene encodes CDR1 MDHEN and CDR2 SYDVKM. The chain's CDR3 is CASSRVDGGEKLFF. In DNA, the CDR3 is TGTGCCAGCAGCCGCGTCGACGGAGGTGAAAAACTGTTTTTT.

The rearrangement uses TRBV28 and TRBJ2-5; no reliable D call. The DNA matches TRBJ2-7 better at its end, which makes the J call doubtful. Germline V gene lookup returns CDR1 MDHEN and CDR2 SYDVKM. The CDR3 runs to 12 residues. DNA of the CDR3: TGTGCCAGCAGTCCTTTTGGGCACGAGCAGTACTTC. Its protein product is CASSPFGHEQYF.

The CDR3 protein is CASSVPTGGIETQYF. In nucleotides, the CDR3 is TGTGCCAGCAGCGTGCCGACAGGGGGCATTGAGACCCAGTACTTC. This chain uses TRBV9 with TRBJ2-5; 10 bases are a match to TRBD1. Losses at the gene ends were 2 bases for V and 5 bases for J; bases not matched to a gene: 6. The CDR3 length is 15 residues. Germline assignment: CDR1 SGDLS and CDR2 YYNGEE.